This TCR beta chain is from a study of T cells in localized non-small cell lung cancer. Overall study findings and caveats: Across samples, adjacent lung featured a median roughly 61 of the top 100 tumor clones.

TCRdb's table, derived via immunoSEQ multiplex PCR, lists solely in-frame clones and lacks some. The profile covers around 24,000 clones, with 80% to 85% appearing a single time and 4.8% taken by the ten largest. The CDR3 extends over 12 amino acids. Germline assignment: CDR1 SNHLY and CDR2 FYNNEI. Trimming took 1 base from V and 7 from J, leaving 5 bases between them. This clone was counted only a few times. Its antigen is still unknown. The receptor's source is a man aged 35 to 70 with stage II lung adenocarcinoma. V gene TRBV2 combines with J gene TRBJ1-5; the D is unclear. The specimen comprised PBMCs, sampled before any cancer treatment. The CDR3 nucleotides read TGTGCCAGCAGTGAAGAGAGACAGCCCCAGCATTTT. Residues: CASSEERQPQHF.